These 30 T cell receptor beta chains share one sample of origin, sequenced in a study of blood T cells in healthy people across ages. For the second PCR, which ran for about 6 to 11 cycles, a sample-barcoded 5' primer and a J-beta primer mix were used. TCRdb processed the 5' RACE reads anew with MiXCR; each CDR3 protein has one entry. The sample has some 1 million distinct CDR3 sequences; more than 40% are singletons. The specimen sequenced was blood. These receptors were obtained from a woman in her fifties or sixties in good health.

This clonotype was detected only once. CDR3 nucleotides: TGTGCCAGCAGTCCAACCTTAGCGGGAAAAAGGACCGGGGAGCTGTTTTTT. Amino acid sequence: CASSPTLAGKRTGELFF. The V call is TRBV27, the J call TRBJ2-2; 8 bases fit TRBD2. The CDR3 sequence is 17 residues long. The V and J ends lost 5 bases and 5 bases, in that order; junction bases with no gene match: 13. Germline V gene sequence: CDR1 MNHEY, CDR2 SMNVEV (reference sequence).

In its sample, this clonotype was seen once. CDR3 residues: CASSSRPDTTRYEQYF. The CDR3, as DNA: TGTGCCAGTAGTAGCAGGCCGGACACCACTCGCTACGAGCAGTACTTC. This chain uses TRBV19 with TRBJ2-7; a possible D gene is TRBD1 (5 bases). CDR1 is LNHDA, CDR2 SQIVND, per germline (reference sequence). The CDR3 totals 16 residues. The V end was cut by 4 bases, the J end by 3 bases, with 19 bases between.

The sample holds a few counts of this clonotype. In DNA form, the CDR3 reads TGTGCCAGCAGCGGATTACAGGGGCGGCAGACCCAGTACTTC. This encodes CASSGLQGRQTQYF. This sequence joins TRBV4-2 and TRBJ2-5; 7 nucleotides align to TRBD1. Germline loops: CDR1 LGHNA, CDR2 YNFKEQ. Losses at the gene ends were 5 bases for V and 6 bases for J; bases not matched to a gene: 9. The CDR3 loop spans 14 amino acids.

The chain has TRBV7-2 and TRBJ2-7; 8 bases agree with TRBD1. V lost 3 bases, J lost 2 bases, and 3 bases stayed unmatched. Germline V gives CDR1 SGHTA, CDR2 FQGNSA. The CDR3 spans 14 residues. The CDR3, as DNA: TGTGCCAGCAGCTTCTCGACAGGGGCCTACGAGCAGTACTTC. Translating it yields CASSFSTGAYEQYF. The whole variable domain, remainder taken from reference TRBV7-2 and TRBJ2-7, is GAGVSQSPSNKVTEKGKDVELRCDPISGHTALYWYRQSLGQGLEFLIYFQGNSAPDKSGLPSDRFSAERTGGSVSTLTIQRTQQEDSAVYLCASSFSTGAYEQYFGPGTRLTVT.

This chain uses TRBV5-1 with TRBJ1-6; D gene ambiguous. With 3 bases removed from V and 7 bases from J, the gap between germline ends came to 8 bases. Germline loops: CDR1 SGHRS, CDR2 YFSETQ. The CDR3 is 13 residues long. As DNA, the CDR3 is TGCGCCAGCAGCTCTAAAGGGAATTCACCCCTCCACTTT. This encodes CASSSKGNSPLHF.

The chain employs TRBV18 and TRBJ2-7; D unclear. There are 13 residues in the CDR3. With 3 bases removed from V and 7 bases from J, the gap between germline ends came to 13 bases. Germline CDR1 KGHSH, CDR2 LQKENI. The CDR3 region is CASSPDTVGEQYF. In DNA form, the CDR3 reads TGTGCCAGCTCACCCGACACCGTAGGTGAGCAGTACTTC.

This clonotype was recorded at least ten times. The chain couples TRBV5-5 to TRBJ2-5, with TRBD1 as a possible D gene (5 bases). The CDR3 is 17 amino acids. The V and J ends lost 4 bases and 4 bases respectively, with 23 bases between them. In germline, CDR1 is SGHKS, CDR2 YYEKEE (reference sequence). Here the CDR3 reads CASSHSLGRAPGETQYF. CDR3 sequence (DNA): TGTGCCAGCAGCCATTCGCTGGGCAGGGCCCCAGGAGAGACCCAGTACTTC.

The J gene is TRBJ2-3, the V gene TRBV27; the match to TRBD2 covers 12 bases. In germline, CDR1 is MNHEY, CDR2 SMNVEV (reference sequence). The trim removed 0 bases at V and 5 bases at J, leaving 15 bases unmatched. The CDR3 runs 20 residues. CDR3 region: CASSLSGGTTSGRPGDTQYF. The CDR3 DNA reads as TGTGCCAGCAGTTTATCAGGGGGCACTACTAGCGGGAGGCCGGGAGATACGCAGTATTTT.

This chain connects TRBV3-1 to TRBJ2-4, with D maybe TRBD2 (6 bases). The DNA end favors TRBJ2-7, so the J call may be wrong. The V gene's germline CDR1 is LGHDT and CDR2 YNNKEL (reference sequence). The CDR3 loop spans 18 amino acids. The CDR3 nucleotides are TGTGCCAGCAGCCCCCGGGTAGGGGCTGGCGGGGTCTCCTACGAGCAGTACTTC. It yields the protein CASSPRVGAGGVSYEQYF.

This clonotype has just one count. V gene TRBV20-1 combines with J gene TRBJ2-5; 8 nucleotides align to TRBD2. The better agreement between TRBJ2-7 and the DNA end casts doubt on the J call. The CDR3 length is 14 residues. Per the germline V gene, CDR1 is DFQATT and CDR2 is SNEGSKA (reference sequence). The CDR3 protein is CSATLNSGNHEQYF. The CDR3 nucleotides are TGCAGTGCTACTTTAAATAGCGGGAACCACGAGCAGTACTTC.

V is TRBV9 and J is TRBJ2-6; maybe TRBD1 (5 bases). Trimming shortened V by 6 bases and J by 3 bases, and 16 bases separated the two germline ends. Germline V gene sequence: CDR1 SGDLS, CDR2 YYNGEE. The CDR3 is 16 residues long. The CDR3 sequence: CASTLGRQGGANVLTF. In nucleotides, the CDR3 is TGTGCCAGCACTCTCGGACGGCAGGGTGGGGCCAACGTCCTGACTTTC.

This clonotype showed up many times. The chain couples TRBV29-1 to TRBJ2-1, with D possibly matching TRBD2 (6 bases). CDR3 size: 15 residues. CDR1 is SQVTM and CDR2 is ANQGSEA in the germline V gene. Trimming took 8 bases from V and 3 from J, leaving 20 bases between them. CDR3 in amino acids: CSSIGAAGRYNEQFF. Here the CDR3 DNA reads TGCAGCTCCATCGGGGCGGCGGGACGCTACAATGAGCAGTTCTTC.

A word on this clonotype: Germline is not matched at one junction end, which may reflect a read error. This chain uses TRBV6-2 or TRBV6-3 with TRBJ2-3, with 7 bases fitting TRBD2. CDR1 is MNHEY, CDR2 SVGEGT, per germline. CDR3 length: 17 amino acids. In nucleotides, the CDR3 is TGTGTCAGCAGTTACCCCTCGGGAGGCATCCGGGGAGATACGCAGTATTTT. Protein product: CVSSYPSGGIRGDTQYF.

This clonotype appeared a few times. This chain links TRBV5-1 with TRBJ2-6; the match to TRBD1 covers 8 bases. V was clipped by 4 bases and J by 0 bases; unmatched bases: 6. Germline V CDR1 and CDR2: SGHRS, YFSETQ. The length of the CDR3 is 17 residues. In DNA, the CDR3 is TGCGCCAGCAGCACCGGGACAGGTCCCTCTGGGGCCAACGTCCTGACTTTC. This translates into CASSTGTGPSGANVLTF.

This sequence joins TRBV7-3 and TRBJ2-3, with D perhaps matching TRBD2 (6 bases). V dropped 3 bases and J dropped 4 bases, with 11 bases sitting between them. Per germline, CDR1 SGHTA and CDR2 FQGTGA. This CDR3 comprises 14 residues. The CDR3 DNA follows: TGTGCCAGCAGCTTTGGGGGACTTGCAGATACGCAGTATTTT. It translates to CASSFGGLADTQYF.

The chain recombines TRBV12-3 or TRBV12-4 with TRBJ1-5, with 8 bases matching TRBD1. The CDR3 extends over 18 amino acids. V was pared by 6 bases and J by 0 bases, with 13 bases of the junction left unmatched. This chain's CDR3 is CASSSPGTGVFSNQPQHF. In nucleotides, the CDR3 is TGTGCCAGCAGCTCGCCCGGGACAGGTGTTTTTAGCAATCAGCCCCAGCATTTT.

This clonotype has just a few counts. The chain uses TRBV10-3 and TRBJ2-3; TRBD1 matches 8 bases. V shed 4 bases, J shed 5 bases, and the junction held 8 bases outside the gene matches. The germline CDR1 and CDR2 sequences are ENHRY and SYGVKD. CDR3 length: 15 amino acids. The CDR3 DNA reads as TGTGCCATCAGTGGCGCGGGACAGGCGGGAGATACGCAGTATTTT. Residues: CAISGAGQAGDTQYF.

V is TRBV6-1 and J is TRBJ2-7; D gene uncertain. The CDR3 is 13 residues long. The V end was cut by 8 bases, the J end by 6 bases, with 17 bases between. Germline lookup yields CDR1 MNHNS and CDR2 SASEGT. The CDR3 nucleotides are TGTGCCAGCGCTCCGACTCCCCTAGGCGAGCAGTACTTC. It translates to CASAPTPLGEQYF.

The V gene is TRBV27, the J gene TRBJ2-1; the match to TRBD2 covers 7 bases. CDR1 is MNHEY and CDR2 is SMNVEV in the germline V gene (reference sequence). V trimming: 6 bases; J trimming: 4 bases; junction bases outside the gene matches: 6. The CDR3 spans 14 residues. The CDR3 DNA sequence: TGTGCCAGCAGAGACGGGCGGGAGTACAATGAGCAGTTCTTC. Translation: CASRDGREYNEQFF.

The genes are TRBV9 and TRBJ2-1; 8 bases fit TRBD2. CDR3 length: 15 residues. V was pared by 4 bases and J by 4 bases, with 7 bases of the junction left unmatched. Per the germline V gene, CDR1 is SGDLS and CDR2 is YYNGEE. The CDR3 DNA sequence: TGTGCCAGCAGCCGCATAACTAGCGGATACAATGAGCAGTTCTTC. It yields the protein CASSRITSGYNEQFF.

CDR3 DNA sequence: TGTGCCAGCAGGCCGCCTCAAACAGGGGCTCGCGGCTACACCTTC. Translated: CASRPPQTGARGYTF. The J gene is TRBJ1-2, the V gene TRBV28; 7 positions agree with TRBD1. The CDR3 is 15 amino acids. Germline CDR1 MDHEN, CDR2 SYDVKM. The J segment lost 8 bases and the V segment lost 6 bases, leaving 15 bases of the junction unmatched.

The J gene is TRBJ2-7, the V gene TRBV6-2 or TRBV6-3; 9 nucleotides agree with TRBD1. Trimming removed 1 base from V and 1 base from J; junction bases left unmatched: 5. The CDR3 consists of 16 residues. CDR1 is MNHEY, CDR2 SVGEGT, per germline. The DNA for the CDR3 is TGTGCCAGCAGTTACTGGGACAGGGTAGAATCCTACGAGCAGTACTTC. As protein: CASSYWDRVESYEQYF.

This clonotype came up once. This chain links TRBV3-1 with TRBJ1-3, with 8 bases aligning to TRBD1. The CDR3 loop spans 17 amino acids. Germline V CDR1 and CDR2: LGHDT, YNNKEL (reference sequence). Unmatched junction bases numbered 10, after V lost 6 bases and J lost 0 bases. This CDR3 is CASRPTLDRGSGNTIYF. The CDR3 DNA reads as TGTGCCAGCAGACCTACCCTTGACAGGGGCTCTGGAAACACCATATATTTT.

The chain joins TRBV7-9 to TRBJ2-1, with 14 bases that match TRBD2. This CDR3 has 17 residues. Germline V CDR1 and CDR2: SEHNR, FQNEAQ (reference sequence). The junction had 5 bases not matched to a gene; V was cut back by 4 bases and J by 3 bases. CDR3 in amino acids: CASSSRTSGRFYNEQFF. CDR3 sequence (DNA): TGTGCCAGCAGCTCTCGGACTAGCGGGAGGTTCTACAATGAGCAGTTCTTC.

The chain recombines TRBV21-1 with TRBJ1-5; no DNA check was done on the table's D call, TRBD1. TRBV21-1 is termed a pseudogene. The CDR3 has 14 amino acids. This chain's CDR3 is CASTGTGGNQPQHF. Written as DNA, the CDR3 is TGTGCCAGCACAGGGACAGGGGGCAATCAGCCCCAGCATTTT.

The chain recombines TRBV7-3 with TRBJ2-6; possible D gene TRBD1, 5 bases. CDR1 and CDR2 (germline): SGHTA, FQGTGA. This CDR3 spans 19 amino acids. Trimming pared 5 bases from V and 2 bases from J, leaving 22 bases between. CDR3 residues: CASSRIGQGHPPGANVLTF. CDR3 bases: TGTGCCAGCAGCCGAATTGGGCAGGGCCACCCTCCTGGGGCCAACGTCCTGACTTTC.

This clonotype came up many times. V is TRBV30 and J is TRBJ2-7, with D tentatively TRBD2 (5 bases). The V end was cut by 3 bases, the J end by 3 bases, with 6 bases between. The CDR3 has 11 residues. The germline CDR1 and CDR2 sequences are GTSNPN and SVGIG (reference sequence). CDR3 nucleotides: TGTGCCTGGAGCGGGGTCTACGAGCAGTACTTC. Translating it yields CAWSGVYEQYF.

This chain connects TRBV7-2 to TRBJ2-4, with D possibly matching TRBD1 (5 bases). With 1 base removed from V and 3 bases from J, the gap between germline ends came to 19 bases. The CDR3 is 18 residues long. The germline V gene encodes CDR1 SGHTA and CDR2 FQGNSA. CDR3 protein: CASSLGWGRGRVKNIQYF. In DNA form, the CDR3 reads TGTGCCAGCAGCTTAGGATGGGGAAGGGGTCGCGTCAAAAACATTCAGTACTTC.

The chain couples TRBV29-1 to TRBJ2-3; 9 nucleotides align to TRBD2. J lost 2 bases, V lost 7 bases, and 10 bases had no gene match. Germline V lookup: CDR1 SQVTM, CDR2 ANQGSEA. This CDR3 has 15 amino acids. The DNA of the CDR3 is TGCAGCGGGGGGAGCGGGAGGACCTACACAGATACGCAGTATTTT. Its translation is CSGGSGRTYTDTQYF.

This clonotype appeared a single time. This chain connects TRBV5-1 to TRBJ2-7; D remains ambiguous. CDR1 is SGHRS, CDR2 YFSETQ, per germline. Trimming took 0 bases from V and 2 from J, leaving 12 bases between them. The CDR3 has 15 residues. In DNA form, the CDR3 reads TGCGCCAGCAGCTTGGGAGGAACTATGGCCTACGAGCAGTACTTC. This gives the protein CASSLGGTMAYEQYF.